These T cell receptor beta chains were read from a single sample in a study of CD8+CD57+ T cells in acquired aplastic anemia. One entry per CDR3 protein results from TCRdb running MiXCR on the reads. The sample shows just over 400,000 distinct CDR3 sequences, about two thirds of them seen only once. The sample was sorted CD4+, CD8+, or CD8+CD57+ T cells (not recorded which) from PBMCs. The source of these receptors is a human donor in good health, serving as a control. CDR3s include the opening cysteine and the closing phenylalanine or tryptophan. The order of the fields is clone size, J gene, V gene, CDR3 length, D gene, CDR3 protein, CDR3 DNA. D genes are given only for firm matches. Only part of the rows carry a size: once, few, many, or a class if the clone is expanded.

size: .; J: TRBJ2-5; V: TRBV5-1; length: 16; D: TRBD1; CDR3: CASSPGTGRVQETQYF; DNA: TGCGCCAGCAGCCCGGGGACAGGGAGGGTCCAAGAGACCCAGTACTTC
size: .; J: TRBJ1-6; V: TRBV2; length: 15; D: .; CDR3: CASSLQGRGNQPLHF; DNA: TGTGCCAGCAGTCTCCAGGGCCGGGGCAATCAACCCCTCCATTTT
size: few; J: TRBJ1-1; V: TRBV7-2; length: 13; D: .; CDR3: CASSFAINTEAFF; DNA: TGTGCCAGCAGCTTTGCGATAAACACTGAAGCTTTCTTT
size: .; J: TRBJ2-7; V: TRBV7-2; length: 15; D: .; CDR3: CASSPGGGNQPQHYF; DNA: TGTGCCAGCAGCCCGGGGGGCGGCAATCAGCCCCAGCATTACTTC
size: .; J: TRBJ2-1; V: TRBV19; length: 15; D: TRBD2; CDR3: CASTVGLAAYDEQFF; DNA: TGTGCCAGTACCGTCGGGCTAGCGGCCTACGATGAGCAGTTCTTC
size: .; J: TRBJ2-5; V: TRBV7-9; length: 14; D: .; CDR3: CASSLAGGNGTQYF; DNA: TGTGCCAGCAGCTTAGCGGGTGGCAACGGGACCCAGTACTTC
size: .; J: TRBJ1-3; V: TRBV7-8; length: 14; D: .; CDR3: CASSLYWQGDNYGF; DNA: TGTGCCAGCAGCTTATATTGGCAGGGAGATAACTATGGCTTT
size: many; J: TRBJ2-3; V: TRBV6-4; length: 17; D: .; CDR3: CASKPGQGESPTDTQYF; DNA: TGTGCCAGCAAGCCGGGACAAGGGGAAAGTCCCACAGATACGCAGTATTTT
size: .; J: TRBJ2-3; V: TRBV10-3; length: 16; D: TRBD2; CDR3: CAISEGGTGGSDTHTF; DNA: TGTGCCATCAGTGAGGGGGGGACCGGGGGGTCAGATACCCACACCTTT
size: .; J: TRBJ2-7; V: TRBV7-4; length: 15; D: .; CDR3: CASSTNSSNYCYTYF; DNA: TGTGCCAGCAGCACAAACAGTTCTAACTATTGCTACACGTACTTC
size: many; J: TRBJ2-7; V: TRBV18; length: 16; D: TRBD2; CDR3: CASSPGTSGSLDEQYF; DNA: TGTGCCAGCTCACCCGGGACTAGCGGATCCCTAGACGAGCAGTACTTC
size: .; J: TRBJ1-6; V: TRBV7-2; length: 14; D: .; CDR3: CASSSLGQSSPLHF; DNA: TGTGCCAGCAGCTCCCTGGGACAAAGTTCACCCCTCCACTTT
size: .; J: TRBJ2-7; V: TRBV2; length: 15; D: .; CDR3: CASTQGQGKSYDQGF; DNA: TGTGCCAGCACCCAGGGTCAGGGAAAATCCTACGATCAGGGCTTC
size: .; J: TRBJ2-7; V: TRBV10-3; length: 14; D: TRBD1; CDR3: CAISSGQGKHKQYF; DNA: TGTGCCATCAGCTCCGGACAGGGGAAGCACAAGCAGTACTTC
size: .; J: TRBJ1-1; V: TRBV25-1; length: 14; D: TRBD1; CDR3: CASTERGPYTEAFF; DNA: TGTGCCAGCACGGAGAGGGGGCCGTACACTGAAGCTTTCTTT
size: few; J: TRBJ2-3; V: TRBV10-3; length: 14; D: .; CDR3: CAISVEGFTDTQYF; DNA: TGTGCCATCAGTGTGGAGGGGTTCACAGATACGCAGTATTTT
size: .; J: TRBJ2-7; V: TRBV7-3; length: 15; D: .; CDR3: CASSPSDSRDSPLYF; DNA: TGTGCCAGCAGCCCGAGCGACTCGCGGGATTCACCCCTCTACTTC
size: many; J: TRBJ1-2; V: TRBV2; length: 14; D: TRBD1; CDR3: CASSVSQGDYGYTF; DNA: TGTGCCAGCAGTGTCTCACAGGGGGACTATGGCTACACCTTC